Sequencing of this T cell receptor (beta chain) was carried out in a study of cytomegalovirus exposure and HLA in healthy donors. Primers for the PCR totalled 60 Vbeta and 13 Jbeta. Clones were sequenced by immunoSEQ multiplex PCR, and TCRdb holds only the in-frame ones, with some missing. The sample has more than 140,000 clones; the top ten hold about 2.3%. Study findings and constraints: Earlier analysis looked at TCR beta V segments, and most were productive about 90% or about 30% of the time. Using the classifier, cytomegalovirus status was reportedly diagnosed with high specificity and sensitivity. Through in vitro validation, three CMV-associated chains were shown to be specific for CMV antigens.

Notes on this clone: Its antigen remains unidentified.

With V trimmed by 6 bases and J by 5 bases, 9 bases remained unmatched. This CDR3 comprises 15 residues. Germline CDR1 SGHVS, CDR2 FQNEAQ. The sequenced sample consisted of PBMCs. The clonotype originates from a woman between 18 and 29 years old in good health and CMV-seronegative. The rearrangement links TRBV7-8 to TRBJ2-5; the match to TRBD2 covers 10 bases. The CDR3 nucleotides read TGTGCCAGCAGGCAGCGGGAGGGGGGTTGGGAGACCCAGTACTTC. It yields the protein CASRQREGGWETQYF.